This TCR beta chain was sequenced in a study of T cells expressing NK-cell markers. Background on the study: Sorted T-cell subsets CD3+CD56+NKG2C+, CD3+CD56+NKG2C- and CD3+CD56-NKG2C+ were TCR beta-sequenced.

As the method of synthesis, 5'RACE template switching with UMIs yielded TCR beta cDNA. TCRdb reanalyzed the 5' RACE reads and collapses them to one entry per CDR3 protein, without DNA. This sample's clone table lists around 280,000 distinct CDR3 sequences. General study findings and limits: The same clonotypes also predominated in the CD3+CD56-NKG2C+ fraction of a handful of donors.

The CDR3 length is 15 residues. Details on this clonotype: Its antigen is as yet unknown.

The receptor was derived from a young man in good health. V and J are TRBV12-3 or TRBV12-4 and TRBJ2-1; TCRdb gives TRBD2 as the D gene, but with no DNA this cannot be confirmed. The sequenced sample consisted of blood T cells: a sorted CD56 or NKG2C T cell subset, CD4+ or CD8+ T cells, or bulk PBMC T cells (not recorded which). CDR3 sequence reads: CASSLGGLAEGEQFF.